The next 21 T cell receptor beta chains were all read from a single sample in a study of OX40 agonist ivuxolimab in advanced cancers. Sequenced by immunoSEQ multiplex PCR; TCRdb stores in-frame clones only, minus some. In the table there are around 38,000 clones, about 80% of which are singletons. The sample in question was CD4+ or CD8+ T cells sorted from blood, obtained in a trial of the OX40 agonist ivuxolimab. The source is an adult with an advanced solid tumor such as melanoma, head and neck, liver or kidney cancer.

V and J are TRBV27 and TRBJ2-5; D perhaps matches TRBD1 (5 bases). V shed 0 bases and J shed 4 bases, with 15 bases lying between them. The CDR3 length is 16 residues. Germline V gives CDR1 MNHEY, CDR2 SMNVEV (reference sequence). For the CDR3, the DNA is TGTGCCAGCAGTTTATCCCCAGGGTCCTTGAGAGAGACCCAGTACTTC. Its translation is CASSLSPGSLRETQYF.

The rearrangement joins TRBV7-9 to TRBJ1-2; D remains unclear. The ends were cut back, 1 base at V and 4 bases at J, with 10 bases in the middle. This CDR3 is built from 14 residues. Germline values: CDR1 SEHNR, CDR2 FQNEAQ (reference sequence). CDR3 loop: CASSLGPETYGYTF. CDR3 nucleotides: TGTGCCAGCAGCTTAGGTCCGGAAACCTATGGCTACACCTTC.

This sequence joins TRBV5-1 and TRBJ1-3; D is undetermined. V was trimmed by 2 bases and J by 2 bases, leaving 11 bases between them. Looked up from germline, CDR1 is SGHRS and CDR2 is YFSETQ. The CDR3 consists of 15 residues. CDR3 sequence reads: CASSFEGLTGNTIYF. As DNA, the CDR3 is TGCGCCAGCAGCTTCGAGGGTTTGACTGGAAACACCATATATTTT.

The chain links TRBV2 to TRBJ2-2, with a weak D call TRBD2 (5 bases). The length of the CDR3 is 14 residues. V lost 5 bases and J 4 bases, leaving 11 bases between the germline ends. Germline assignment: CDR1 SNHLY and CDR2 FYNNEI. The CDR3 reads CASSSLAVTGELFF. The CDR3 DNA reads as TGTGCCAGCAGTAGCCTAGCAGTCACCGGGGAGCTGTTTTTT.

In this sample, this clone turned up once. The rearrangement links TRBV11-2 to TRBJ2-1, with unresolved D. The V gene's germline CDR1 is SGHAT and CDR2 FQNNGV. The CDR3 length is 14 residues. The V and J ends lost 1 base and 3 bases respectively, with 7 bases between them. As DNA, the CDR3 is TGTGCCAGCAGCTTAGTTTCGGACTACAATGAGCAGTTCTTC. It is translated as CASSLVSDYNEQFF.

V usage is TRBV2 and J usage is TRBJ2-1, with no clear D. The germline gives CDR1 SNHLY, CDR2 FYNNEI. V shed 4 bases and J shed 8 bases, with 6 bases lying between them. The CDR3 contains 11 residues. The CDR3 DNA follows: TGTGCCAGCAGTGTAATCTATGAGCAGTTCTTC. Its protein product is CASSVIYEQFF.

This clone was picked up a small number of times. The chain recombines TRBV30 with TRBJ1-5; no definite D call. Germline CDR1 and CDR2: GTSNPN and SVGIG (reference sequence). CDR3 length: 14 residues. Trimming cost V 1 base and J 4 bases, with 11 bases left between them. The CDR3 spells CAWSEVSGNQPQHF. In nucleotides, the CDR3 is TGTGCCTGGAGTGAAGTCTCGGGAAATCAGCCCCAGCATTTT. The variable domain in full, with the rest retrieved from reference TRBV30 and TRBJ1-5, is SQTIHQWPATLVQPVGSPLSLECTVEGTSNPNLYWYRQAAGRGLQLLFYSVGIGQISSEVPQNLSASRPQDRQFILSSKKLLLSDSGFYLCAWSEVSGNQPQHFGDGTRLSIL.

The CDR3 protein is CSVDGLAGTYEQYF. CDR3 nucleotides: TGCAGCGTTGACGGACTAGCGGGGACCTACGAGCAGTACTTC. The chain joins TRBV29-1 to TRBJ2-7; TRBD2 agrees at 12 bases. The CDR3 runs 14 residues. Germline V gives CDR1 SQVTM, CDR2 ANQGSEA. V was pared by 3 bases and J by 2 bases, with 2 bases of the junction left unmatched.

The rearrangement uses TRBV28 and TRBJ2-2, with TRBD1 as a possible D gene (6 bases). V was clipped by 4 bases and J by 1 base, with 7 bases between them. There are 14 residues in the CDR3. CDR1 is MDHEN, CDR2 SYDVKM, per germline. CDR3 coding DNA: TGTGCCAGCAGTTGGGGGCAGAACACCGGGGAGCTGTTTTTT. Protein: CASSWGQNTGELFF.

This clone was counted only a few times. CDR3 protein: CSVVTGASYNEQFF. The CDR3 bases are TGCAGCGTTGTCACAGGGGCCTCCTACAATGAGCAGTTCTTC. The rearrangement links TRBV29-1 to TRBJ2-1; 7 positions agree with TRBD1. Trimming at V came to 4 bases and at J to 0 bases, leaving 3 bases not matched to a gene. The CDR3 length is 14 residues. Germline assignment: CDR1 SQVTM and CDR2 ANQGSEA.

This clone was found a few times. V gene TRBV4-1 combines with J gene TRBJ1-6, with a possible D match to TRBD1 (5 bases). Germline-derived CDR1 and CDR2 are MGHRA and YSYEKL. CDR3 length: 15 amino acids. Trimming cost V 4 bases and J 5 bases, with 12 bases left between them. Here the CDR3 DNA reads TGCGCCAGCAGCCCTACCGGGACGAATAATTCACCCCTCCACTTT. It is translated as CASSPTGTNNSPLHF.

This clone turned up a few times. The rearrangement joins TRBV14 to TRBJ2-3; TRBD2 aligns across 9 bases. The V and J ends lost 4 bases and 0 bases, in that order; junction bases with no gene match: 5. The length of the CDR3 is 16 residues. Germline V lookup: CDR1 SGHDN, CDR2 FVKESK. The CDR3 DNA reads TGTGCCAGCAGCCTTCGACTAGCGGCTAGCACAGATACGCAGTATTTT. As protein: CASSLRLAASTDTQYF.

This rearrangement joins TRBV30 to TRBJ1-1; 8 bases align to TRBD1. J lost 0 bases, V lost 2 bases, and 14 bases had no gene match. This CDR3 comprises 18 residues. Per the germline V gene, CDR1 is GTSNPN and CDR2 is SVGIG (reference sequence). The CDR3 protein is CAWSRLFGTGNVNTEAFF. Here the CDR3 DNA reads TGTGCCTGGAGTCGCCTCTTTGGGACAGGCAACGTGAACACTGAAGCTTTCTTT.

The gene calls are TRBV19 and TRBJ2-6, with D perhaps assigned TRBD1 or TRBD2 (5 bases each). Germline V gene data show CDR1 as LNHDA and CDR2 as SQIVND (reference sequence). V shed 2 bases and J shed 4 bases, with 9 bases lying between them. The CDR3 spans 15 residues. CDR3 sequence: CASSIPGQGANVLTF. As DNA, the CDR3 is TGTGCCAGTAGTATACCGGGGCAAGGGGCCAACGTCCTGACTTTC.

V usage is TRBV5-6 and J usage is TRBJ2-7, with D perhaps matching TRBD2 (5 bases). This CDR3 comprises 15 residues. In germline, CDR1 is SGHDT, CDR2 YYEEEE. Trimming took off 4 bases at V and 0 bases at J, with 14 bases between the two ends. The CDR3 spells CASSRERSNSYEQYF. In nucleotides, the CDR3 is TGTGCCAGCAGCAGGGAGAGGTCCAACTCCTACGAGCAGTACTTC. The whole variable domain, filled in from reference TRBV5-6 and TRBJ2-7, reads DAGVTQSPTHLIKTRGQQVTLRCSPKSGHDTVSWYQQALGQGPQFIFQYYEEEERQRGNFPDRFSGHQFPNYSSELNVNALLLGDSALYLCASSRERSNSYEQYFGPGTRLTVT.

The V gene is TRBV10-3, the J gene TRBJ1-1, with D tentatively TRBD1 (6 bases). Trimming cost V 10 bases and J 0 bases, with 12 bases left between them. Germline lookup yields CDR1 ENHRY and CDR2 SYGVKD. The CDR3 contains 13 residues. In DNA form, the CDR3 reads TGTGCCACCCGACAGGACTTGAACACTGAAGCTTTCTTT. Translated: CATRQDLNTEAFF.

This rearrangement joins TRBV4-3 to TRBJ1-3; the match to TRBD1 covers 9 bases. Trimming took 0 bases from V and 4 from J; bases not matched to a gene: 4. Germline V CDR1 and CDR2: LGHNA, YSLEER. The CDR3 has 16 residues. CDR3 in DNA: TGCGCCAGCAGCCAAGATTACGGGACAGGGGGAAACACCATATATTTT. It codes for CASSQDYGTGGNTIYF.

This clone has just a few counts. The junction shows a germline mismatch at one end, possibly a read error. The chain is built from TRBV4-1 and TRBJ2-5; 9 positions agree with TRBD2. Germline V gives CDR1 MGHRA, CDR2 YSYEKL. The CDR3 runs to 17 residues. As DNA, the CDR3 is TGCGCCAGCAGCGAACGGGGTAGCGGGAGTTCGCAAGGGACCCAGTACTTC. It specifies CASSERGSGSSQGTQYF.

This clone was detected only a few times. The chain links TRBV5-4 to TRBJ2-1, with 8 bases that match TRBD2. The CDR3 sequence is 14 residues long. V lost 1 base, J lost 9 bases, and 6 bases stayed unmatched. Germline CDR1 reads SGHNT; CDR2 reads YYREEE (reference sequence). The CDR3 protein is CASSLPSGSGEQFF. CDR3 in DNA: TGTGCCAGCAGCTTGCCAAGCGGGAGCGGTGAGCAGTTCTTC.

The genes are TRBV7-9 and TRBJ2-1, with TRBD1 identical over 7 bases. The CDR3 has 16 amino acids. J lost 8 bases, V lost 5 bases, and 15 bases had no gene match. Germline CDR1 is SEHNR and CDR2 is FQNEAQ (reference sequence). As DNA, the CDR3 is TGTGCCAGCAGCCCCGTGGGGACAGCCGATCGCGATGAGCAGTTCTTC. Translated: CASSPVGTADRDEQFF.

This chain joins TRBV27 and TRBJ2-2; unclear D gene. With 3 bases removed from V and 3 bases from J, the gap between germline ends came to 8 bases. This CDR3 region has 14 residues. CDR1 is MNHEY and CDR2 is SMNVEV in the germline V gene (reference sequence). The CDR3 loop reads CASSFSPYTGELFF. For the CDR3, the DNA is TGTGCCAGCAGTTTCTCCCCTTACACCGGGGAGCTGTTTTTT.